One sample yielded the 8 T cell receptor beta chains listed below, sequenced in a study of CD8+ T cells in alopecia areata. Treatment here: oral pan-JAK inhibitor, 5-10 mg twice daily. RNA, once extracted, was reverse transcribed into cDNA for use as the sequencing template. The table came from immunoSEQ multiplex PCR; TCRdb's copy has only in-frame clones and leaves some out. The sample carries around 300,000 clones, 60% recorded once. Sequenced here: CD4+ T cells sorted from blood, sampled around week 54, from a patient treated with tofacitinib. The receptors here all came from a human donor with alopecia areata.

CDR3 sequence reads: CASRDRADTQYF. As DNA, the CDR3 is TGTGCCAGCAGGGACCGCGCAGATACGCAGTATTTT. This chain uses TRBV2 with TRBJ2-3; no reliable D call. CDR1 and CDR2 from the germline V gene are SNHLY and FYNNEI. This CDR3 has 12 amino acids. Trimming left V 6 bases short and J 4 bases short, with 8 bases between.

The V call is TRBV5-1, the J call TRBJ2-2; weak D call: TRBD2 (6 bases). The CDR3 extends over 13 amino acids. The V gene's germline CDR1 is SGHRS and CDR2 YFSETQ. The ends were cut back, 5 bases at V and 2 bases at J, with 7 bases in the middle. The DNA for the CDR3 is TGCGCCAGCAGGGCGGGAAACACCGGGGAGCTGTTTTTT. As protein: CASRAGNTGELFF.

The chain couples TRBV7-9 to TRBJ2-5; possible D gene TRBD2, 5 bases. Germline-derived CDR1 and CDR2 are SEHNR and FQNEAQ (reference sequence). This CDR3 region has 15 residues. With 1 base removed from V and 5 bases from J, the gap between germline ends came to 14 bases. DNA for the CDR3: TGTGCCAGCAGCTTAGGGGAGTACCTGGGGGAGACCCAGTACTTC. This translates into CASSLGEYLGETQYF.

The V call is TRBV7-2, the J call TRBJ2-5; D perhaps matches TRBD2 (6 bases). Germline CDR1 reads SGHTA; CDR2 reads FQGNSA. This CDR3 comprises 15 residues. Deletions cut 5 bases from V and 3 bases from J, with 16 bases between. The CDR3, as DNA: TGTGCCAGCAGCCTTACGGCGGGGACCGAAGAGACCCAGTACTTC. This codes for CASSLTAGTEETQYF.

The chain combines TRBV20-1 with TRBJ2-3; possible D gene TRBD1, 5 bases. The CDR3 is 10 residues long. Germline CDR1 DFQATT, CDR2 SNEGSKA (reference sequence). The CDR3 DNA sequence: TGCAGCCCTAGGGGTGATACGCAGTATTTT. This encodes CSPRGDTQYF.

The genes are TRBV5-4 and TRBJ2-7; 7 nucleotides agree with TRBD2. CDR1 is SGHNT and CDR2 is YYREEE in the germline V gene (reference sequence). Trimming took 4 bases from V and 5 from J; bases not matched to a gene: 15. This CDR3 has 16 residues. CDR3 in DNA: TGTGCCAGCAGCCTCCCTGGGGAGGGGACTCCCCACGAGCAGTACTTC. Its translation: CASSLPGEGTPHEQYF.

This clone turned up a few times. This chain uses TRBV4-1 with TRBJ1-4; D remains ambiguous. Germline assignment: CDR1 MGHRA and CDR2 YSYEKL. V was clipped by 1 base and J by 7 bases, with 7 bases between them. CDR3 size: 13 residues. The CDR3 loop reads CASSQGGIEKLFF. CDR3 DNA sequence: TGCGCCAGCAGCCAAGGAGGCATTGAAAAACTGTTTTTT.

The chain joins TRBV15 to TRBJ2-1; D perhaps matches TRBD2 (7 bases). CDR1 is LNHNV and CDR2 is YYDKDF in the germline V gene (reference sequence). V was clipped by 1 base and J by 7 bases, with 17 bases between them. CDR3 length: 16 residues. The chain's CDR3 is CATSRVVGGALNEQFF. CDR3 nucleotide sequence: TGTGCCACCAGCAGAGTTGTAGGGGGGGCCTTAAATGAGCAGTTCTTC. The variable domain in full, completed from reference TRBV15 and TRBJ2-1, reads DAMVIQNPRYQVTQFGKPVTLSCSQTLNHNVMYWYQQKSSQAPKLLFHYYDKDFNNEADTPDNFQSRRPNTSFCFLDIRSPGLGDTAMYLCATSRVVGGALNEQFFGPGTRLTVL.